This T cell receptor beta chain emerged from a study of blood T cells in healthy people across ages. This clonotype was observed a few times. Next came a second PCR, run for about 6 to 11 cycles, which used a sample-barcoded 5' primer along with a J-beta primer mix. MiXCR was run by TCRdb on the 5' RACE reads, yielding one entry per CDR3 protein. Found here are approximately 690,000 distinct CDR3 sequences, 35% to 50% of them singletons; the top ten hold roughly 30%. Trimming removed 0 bases from V and 8 bases from J, with 8 bases in between. CDR1 GTSNPN and CDR2 SVGIG come from the germline V gene (reference sequence). The CDR3 extends over 12 amino acids.

What was sequenced was blood. This clonotype was sampled from an elderly man in good health. The chain links TRBV30 to TRBJ2-1; D remains ambiguous. CDR3 DNA sequence: TGTGCCTGGAGTGTACGGGCGGATGAGCAGTTCTTC. Protein: CAWSVRADEQFF.